Below are 2 T cell receptor beta chains sequenced from a single sample in a study of blood T cell repertoires in COVID-19. Clones were sequenced by immunoSEQ multiplex PCR, and TCRdb holds only the in-frame ones, with some missing. This repertoire shows roughly 330,000 clones, about 82% found once; its top ten account for 1.5% to 2%. Material: peripheral blood. These receptors were obtained from a woman aged 50 to 60 with acute or convalescent COVID-19.

The V gene is TRBV28, the J gene TRBJ1-5; a weak D match, TRBD1 (5 bases). The V end lost 10 bases, the J end lost 1 base, and 11 bases lay between the germline ends. CDR3 length: 13 amino acids. Germline assignment: CDR1 MDHEN and CDR2 SYDVKM. The CDR3 coding sequence is TGTGCCACGGGGGGTTTAAGCAATCAGCCCCAGCATTTT. As protein: CATGGLSNQPQHF. Looking up the rest from reference TRBV28 and TRBJ1-5 gives the full variable domain: DVKVTQSSRYLVKRTGEKVFLECVQDMDHENMFWYRQDPGLGLRLIYFSYDVKMKEKGDIPEGYSVSREKKERFSLILESASTNQTSMYLCATGGLSNQPQHFGDGTRLSIL.

CDR3 DNA sequence: TGTGCCAGCAGTTTATGGTATGGGTGGGAGACAGATACGCAGTATTTT. Protein product: CASSLWYGWETDTQYF. J is TRBJ2-3 and V is TRBV27; a weak D match, TRBD2 (5 bases). Germline V gives CDR1 MNHEY, CDR2 SMNVEV (reference sequence). The CDR3 contains 16 residues. V shed 1 base and J shed 3 bases, with 14 bases lying between them.